These 18 T cell receptor beta chains share one sample of origin, sequenced in a study of T cells after yellow fever vaccination. TCRdb independently ran MiXCR on the 5' RACE reads; one entry per CDR3 protein. The repertoire holds some 23,000 distinct CDR3 sequences, with approximately 3.5% as singletons. The sequencing used PBMCs, either bulk or a sorted T-cell subset (CD4+, CD8+, memory, or dextramer-sorted; not recorded which), collected more than 40 days after the first yellow fever vaccination. The receptors stem from a man younger than 35 who received the YFV17D yellow fever vaccine.

In its sample, this clonotype was seen many times. The chain joins TRBV3-1 to TRBJ2-1, with TRBD1 as a possible D gene (5 bases). Per germline, CDR1 LGHDT and CDR2 YNNKEL (reference sequence). V lost 5 bases and J lost 9, with 11 bases in between. The CDR3 extends over 12 amino acids. The CDR3 region is CASSEGVGEQFF. CDR3 bases: TGTGCCAGCAGCGAAGGGGTTGGTGAGCAGTTCTTC.

There are a few counts of this clonotype. Possible read error: a much larger clone is one base away. This rearrangement joins TRBV7-9 to TRBJ2-5, with D unclear. The CDR3 covers 15 residues. Looked up from germline, CDR1 is SEHNR and CDR2 is FQNEAQ (reference sequence). V was shortened by 5 bases and J by 2 bases, with 15 bases between the two germline ends. As DNA, the CDR3 is TGTGCCAGCAGCCCTAAGGCCCGGATTCAAGAGACCCAGTACTTC. It encodes CASSPKARIQETQYF.

This clonotype was seen many times. This chain uses TRBV11-2 with TRBJ2-3; 8 bases map to TRBD2. The germline V gene encodes CDR1 SGHAT and CDR2 FQNNGV. This CDR3 has 16 amino acids. The junction had 9 bases not matched to a gene; V was cut back by 6 bases and J by 1 base. The CDR3 here is CASRLIGGAGTDTQYF. In DNA, the CDR3 is TGTGCCAGCAGGCTAATCGGGGGGGCGGGCACAGATACGCAGTATTTT.

This clonotype was seen ten or more times. The gene calls are TRBV6-2 or TRBV6-3 and TRBJ1-2; D not resolved. Deletions cut 6 bases from V and 4 bases from J, with 6 bases between. The V gene's germline CDR1 is MNHEY and CDR2 SVGEGT. The CDR3 has 11 residues. The CDR3 nucleotides are TGTGCCAGCAGGACCGGCTATGGCTACACCTTC. As protein: CASRTGYGYTF.

This clonotype appeared a few times. This sequence joins TRBV20-1 and TRBJ1-5; D gene uncertain. CDR1 is DFQATT and CDR2 is SNEGSKA in the germline V gene (reference sequence). Trimming stripped 1 base from V and 9 bases from J, with 22 bases between. The CDR3 has 16 residues. CDR3 bases: TGCAGTGCTAGAGGTTTGGGCGGTCAAGCCCTGGGGCCCCAGCATTTT. It specifies CSARGLGGQALGPQHF.

Many counts were recorded for this clonotype. The chain employs TRBV7-2 and TRBJ1-2; 7 bases match TRBD1. The CDR3 sequence is 14 residues long. CDR1 is SGHTA, CDR2 FQGNSA, per germline. Trimming removed 1 base from V and 2 bases from J; junction bases left unmatched: 1. DNA for the CDR3: TGTGCCAGCAGCTTAGACAGGGGAAACTATGGCTACACCTTC. Translation gives CASSLDRGNYGYTF. Looking up the rest from reference TRBV7-2 and TRBJ1-2 gives the full variable domain: GAGVSQSPSNKVTEKGKDVELRCDPISGHTALYWYRQSLGQGLEFLIYFQGNSAPDKSGLPSDRFSAERTGGSVSTLTIQRTQQEDSAVYLCASSLDRGNYGYTFGSGTRLTVV.

Of note for this clonotype: A read error may account for a junction end that differs from germline. V and J are TRBV29-1 and TRBJ2-3, with D perhaps given as TRBD1 or TRBD2 (5 bases each). The CDR3 length is 14 residues. Germline lookup yields CDR1 SQVTM and CDR2 ANQGSEA. This chain's CDR3 is CSVAIEGQGDTHYF. The CDR3 region has the DNA TGCAGCGTCGCAATAGAGGGGCAAGGGGATACGCACTATTTT.

This clonotype is termed medium-sized (0.01 to 0.1%). The rearrangement joins TRBV5-1 to TRBJ2-3; TRBD2 agrees at 7 bases. Germline loops: CDR1 SGHRS, CDR2 YFSETQ. This CDR3 contains 15 residues. The V and J ends lost 0 bases and 1 base, in that order; junction bases with no gene match: 2. Here the CDR3 DNA reads TGCGCCAGCAGCTTGGCAAGCGGGGGCACAGATACGCAGTATTTT. This translates into CASSLASGGTDTQYF.

This clonotype was seen repeatedly, ten times or more. The V call is TRBV10-3, the J call TRBJ1-4; 9 positions agree with TRBD1. The V gene's germline CDR1 is ENHRY and CDR2 SYGVKD. The CDR3 covers 15 residues. Trimming took 0 bases from V and 8 from J; bases not matched to a gene: 4. Written as DNA, the CDR3 is TGTGCCATCAGTGAGTCTACAGGGGGCGGAGAAAAACTGTTTTTT. This gives the protein CAISESTGGGEKLFF.

There are many counts of this clonotype. The CDR3 DNA reads as TGTGCCACCAGCAGTTACGGAGGAGGGGTGAGGGAGCAGTACTTC. Translated: CATSSYGGGVREQYF. The rearrangement uses TRBV15 and TRBJ2-7, with D possibly matching TRBD2 (6 bases). The CDR3 is 15 amino acids. The germline V gene encodes CDR1 LNHNV and CDR2 YYDKDF (reference sequence). Trimming removed 3 bases from V and 7 bases from J, with 19 bases in between. The full variable domain, its missing parts supplied by reference TRBV15 and TRBJ2-7, is DAMVIQNPRYQVTQFGKPVTLSCSQTLNHNVMYWYQQKSSQAPKLLFHYYDKDFNNEADTPDNFQSRRPNTSFCFLDIRSPGLGDTAMYLCATSSYGGGVREQYFGPGTRLTVT.

This clonotype was found many times. V gene TRBV7-9 combines with J gene TRBJ2-3; no definite D call. The germline V gene encodes CDR1 SEHNR and CDR2 FQNEAQ (reference sequence). Trimming pared 4 bases from V and 3 bases from J, leaving 11 bases between. The CDR3 totals 14 residues. The CDR3 region has the DNA TGTGCCAGCAGCTGGACCGAAGAAACAGATACGCAGTATTTT. This gives the protein CASSWTEETDTQYF.

This clonotype was found many times. V and J are TRBV3-1 and TRBJ1-6; 7 bases are a match to TRBD1. J gave up 0 bases and V 1 base, and 9 bases lay outside the gene matches. Looked up from germline, CDR1 is LGHDT and CDR2 is YNNKEL (reference sequence). CDR3 size: 19 residues. As DNA, the CDR3 is TGTGCCAGCAGCCAAGCCATCAGGGGGATCAGCTCCTATAATTCACCCCTCCACTTT. This codes for CASSQAIRGISSYNSPLHF. The whole variable domain, filled in from reference TRBV3-1 and TRBJ1-6, reads DTAVSQTPKYLVTQMGNDKSIKCEQNLGHDTMYWYKQDSKKFLKIMFSYNNKELIINETVPNRFSPKSPDKAHLNLHINSLELGDSAVYFCASSQAIRGISSYNSPLHFGNGTRLTVT.

This clonotype has ten or more counts. The rearrangement uses TRBV11-2 and TRBJ2-2; no firm D call. Germline CDR1 SGHAT, CDR2 FQNNGV. This CDR3 spans 12 amino acids. Trimming shortened V by 4 bases and J by 7 bases, and 7 bases separated the two germline ends. The CDR3: CASSWQVGELFF. CDR3 in DNA: TGTGCCAGCAGCTGGCAGGTCGGGGAGCTGTTTTTT. The full variable domain, completed using reference TRBV11-2 and TRBJ2-2, is EAGVAQSPRYKIIEKRQSVAFWCNPISGHATLYWYQQILGQGPKLLIQFQNNGVVDDSQLPKDRFSAERLKGVDSTLKIQPAKLEDSAVYLCASSWQVGELFFGEGSRLTVL.

At least ten counts were recorded for this clonotype. This chain uses TRBV7-2 with TRBJ1-1; perhaps TRBD1 as D (6 bases). The ends were cut back, 4 bases at V and 0 bases at J, with 15 bases in the middle. The CDR3 length is 16 residues. CDR1 and CDR2 (germline): SGHTA, FQGNSA. The CDR3 is CASSSRQVSLNTEAFF. The DNA of the CDR3 is TGTGCCAGCAGCTCCCGACAGGTTTCTTTGAACACTGAAGCTTTCTTT.

This clonotype has at least ten counts. This chain uses TRBV28 with TRBJ2-3, with unresolved D. Trimming pared 5 bases from V and 2 bases from J, leaving 8 bases between. Germline V gene lookup returns CDR1 MDHEN and CDR2 SYDVKM. The CDR3 is made up of 13 amino acids. CDR3 bases: TGTGCCAGCAGTGATACAAACACAGATACGCAGTATTTT. This sequence encodes CASSDTNTDTQYF.

This clonotype has at least ten counts. The chain combines TRBV12-3 or TRBV12-4 with TRBJ2-2, with D hard to call. The germline V and J ends were trimmed by 4 bases and 3 bases, with 12 bases remaining between them. The CDR3 runs to 15 residues. DNA of the CDR3: TGTGCCAGCAGTTCCCTAAAGGGCGACACCGGGGAGCTGTTTTTT. It encodes CASSSLKGDTGELFF.

This clonotype was seen at least ten times. The CDR3 sequence is CATREALATDTQYF. Written as DNA, the CDR3 is TGTGCCACAAGAGAGGCCCTGGCAACAGATACGCAGTATTTT. The chain recombines TRBV11-2 with TRBJ2-3; D is ambiguous. Germline CDR1 and CDR2: SGHAT and FQNNGV. CDR3 length: 14 residues. V was cut by 10 bases and J by 3 bases, with 17 bases left in between.

The table lists this clonotype with many counts. The chain is built from TRBV12-3 or TRBV12-4 and TRBJ1-1; D remains ambiguous. V lost 3 bases to trimming and J lost 5 bases, with 10 bases between them. The CDR3 totals 13 residues. The CDR3, as DNA: TGTGCCAGCAGTTTCGGGGTGGAGACTGAAGCTTTCTTT. Its translation is CASSFGVETEAFF.